This T cell receptor beta chain was observed in a study of blood T cells in healthy people across ages. Points from the study as a whole: With unsorted PBMCs, a conclusive comparison of naive versus antigen-experienced cells was not possible. Older age went with lower TCR beta diversity per million T cells, in a roughly linear way. Diversity was higher, and naive CD4+ cells more numerous, in long-lived donors than in aged donors.

The germline CDR1 and CDR2 sequences are SEHNR and FQNEAQ (reference sequence). CDR3 length: 17 amino acids. This clonotype was observed a handful of times. Its specificity is not known. One end of the junction does not line up with germline, which may come from a read error. Sample-barcoded 5' priming and a J-beta primer mix drove a second PCR of about 6 to 12 cycles. One entry per CDR3 protein results from TCRdb running MiXCR on the 5' RACE reads. The repertoire holds 600,000 to 900,000 distinct CDR3 sequences, with around a quarter as singletons. These data were likewise used in another study, on T cells of mothers and their children. Per that study: Slightly higher overlap, not significant, was seen in related mother-child pairs than in unrelated pairs.

This sequence originates from a boy under 18 in good health. The sequencing input was blood. The gene calls are TRBV7-9 and TRBJ1-4; TRBD1 is a possible D gene (6 bases). This CDR3 reads CASSLERGGTIPEKPFF. The CDR3 region has the DNA TGTGCCAGCAGCTTAGAAAGGGGCGGGACAATTCCGGAAAAACCGTTTTTT.